This T cell receptor (beta chain) comes out of a study of T-cell memory formation after mild COVID-19. Study-level background: Largely donor-specific TCR clusters were found. Overall study results and limits: Mainly in CM and EM were contracting CD4+ clones; CD8+ were in EMRA. The study detected some responding clones in pre-infection memory, suggesting cross-reactive memory joined.

The V segment lost 5 bases and the J segment 8 bases; nucleotides outside the gene matches: 6. Per the germline V gene, CDR1 is SGHRS and CDR2 is YFSETQ. CDR3 length: 14 residues. TCRdb reanalysed the 5' RACE reads using MiXCR and keeps one entry per CDR3 protein. The sample holds hundreds of thousands of distinct CDR3 sequences, roughly 15% seen once. The table lists this clonotype with many counts. Its specificity is unknown. The rearrangement joins TRBV5-1 to TRBJ1-6, with 8 bases lining up with TRBD1. Sequencing was carried out using PBMCs or a T cell subset sorted from them (not recorded which). This receptor was obtained from a man in his late teens or twenties who had mild COVID-19 (a few samples of this study predate the infection). Cell type and time point are not known. The CDR3: CASRSDREYSPLHF. As DNA, the CDR3 is TGCGCCAGCAGATCGGACAGGGAATATTCACCCCTCCACTTT.